The next 27 T cell receptor beta chains were all read from a single sample in a study of OX40 agonist ivuxolimab in advanced cancers. TCRdb's table, derived via immunoSEQ multiplex PCR, lists solely in-frame clones and lacks some. The data show tens of thousands of clones, more than 65% seen once. Sequences were derived from CD4+ or CD8+ T cells sorted from blood, sampled in a trial of the OX40 agonist ivuxolimab. These receptors were taken from an adult with an advanced solid tumor such as melanoma, head and neck, liver or kidney cancer.

The sample holds one count of this clone. The chain employs TRBV5-5 and TRBJ1-4; D remains ambiguous. The CDR3 totals 14 residues. CDR1 and CDR2 (germline): SGHKS, YYEKEE (reference sequence). V was cut by 6 bases and J by 3 bases, with 12 bases left in between. In nucleotides, the CDR3 is TGTGCCAGCATCGAGGGAGGGTCTAATGAAAAACTGTTTTTT. It translates to CASIEGGSNEKLFF.

The gene calls are TRBV6-5 and TRBJ2-2; perhaps TRBD2 as D (5 bases). Between the trimmed V and J ends, which lost 7 bases and 5 bases, there was a span of 14 bases. Per germline, CDR1 MNHEY and CDR2 SVGAGI. There are 14 residues in the CDR3. Here the CDR3 reads CASIQSSGTGELFF. The DNA of the CDR3 is TGTGCCAGCATCCAAAGCTCGGGAACCGGGGAGCTGTTTTTT.

The CDR3 nucleotides read TGTGCCACGGGACAGGAGACCGGGGAGCTGTTTTTT. It codes for CATGQETGELFF. The chain links TRBV6-6 to TRBJ2-2; TRBD1 agrees at 8 bases. Per germline, CDR1 MNHNY and CDR2 SVGAGI (reference sequence). The CDR3 is 12 amino acids. J was trimmed by 5 bases and V by 10 bases; bases with no gene match: 3.

On this clone itself: Other DNA sequences in the same sample also yield this CDR3. The chain joins TRBV5-6 to TRBJ2-3; TRBD1 matches at 9 bases. The germline V gene encodes CDR1 SGHDT and CDR2 YYEEEE. The CDR3 covers 15 residues. V was pared by 1 base and J by 1 base, with 1 base of the junction left unmatched. The CDR3 bases are TGTGCCAGCAGCTTGAGGACAGGGGGCACAGATACGCAGTATTTT. This codes for CASSLRTGGTDTQYF.

This clone has just a few counts. The chain carries TRBV10-3 and TRBJ1-6, with D possibly being TRBD1 (5 bases). Trimming took off 9 bases at V and 10 bases at J, with 16 bases between the two ends. The CDR3 contains 13 residues. Germline CDR1 and CDR2: ENHRY and SYGVKD. Written as DNA, the CDR3 is TGTGCCATAAACGGGACTCCAGGGTCACCCCTCCACTTT. Amino acid sequence: CAINGTPGSPLHF.

This chain uses TRBV25-1 with TRBJ2-2; 8 bases are shared with TRBD1. Germline values: CDR1 MGHDK, CDR2 SYGVNS. Trimming at V came to 6 bases and at J to 6 bases, leaving 0 bases not matched to a gene. The CDR3 sequence is 12 residues long. CDR3 nucleotides: TGTGCCAGCAGCAGGGGGCCCGGGGAGCTGTTTTTT. It yields the protein CASSRGPGELFF.

V gene TRBV5-8 combines with J gene TRBJ1-1, with D tentatively TRBD1 (5 bases). The CDR3 is 13 amino acids. From germline, CDR1 is SGHTS and CDR2 YDEGEE. Trimming left V 4 bases short and J 9 bases short, with 16 bases between. CDR3 residues: CASSNIRARQAFF. The DNA for the CDR3 is TGTGCCAGCAGCAATATCAGGGCCCGGCAAGCTTTCTTT.

The CDR3 spells CASRRTGYEQYF. Written as DNA, the CDR3 is TGTGCCAGCAGGAGGACAGGGTATGAGCAGTACTTC. The rearrangement links TRBV15 to TRBJ2-7, with TRBD1 matching over 8 bases. CDR3 length: 12 residues. With V trimmed by 10 bases and J by 7 bases, 9 bases remained unmatched. Germline values: CDR1 LNHNV, CDR2 YYDKDF (reference sequence). The entire variable domain, with the rest obtained from reference TRBV15 and TRBJ2-7, is as follows: DAMVIQNPRYQVTQFGKPVTLSCSQTLNHNVMYWYQQKSSQAPKLLFHYYDKDFNNEADTPDNFQSRRPNTSFCFLDIRSPGLGDTAMYLCASRRTGYEQYFGPGTRLTVT.

The V call is TRBV6-4, the J call TRBJ1-5; D gene unclear. With 3 bases removed from V and 5 bases from J, the gap between germline ends came to 8 bases. The CDR3 contains 13 residues. Germline-derived CDR1 and CDR2 are MRHNA and SNTAGT. Written as DNA, the CDR3 is TGTGCCAGCAGTGAATGGGTGGATCAGCCCCAGCATTTT. Amino acids: CASSEWVDQPQHF.

The J gene is TRBJ1-1, the V gene TRBV7-8; D remains unclear. There are 16 residues in the CDR3. Germline V gene sequence: CDR1 SGHVS, CDR2 FQNEAQ. The V and J ends lost 4 bases and 0 bases respectively, with 15 bases between them. CDR3 in DNA: TGTGCCAGCAGCTCCCCGGGATTACCAATGAACACTGAAGCTTTCTTT. Translation: CASSSPGLPMNTEAFF. The full variable domain, in which reference TRBV7-8 and TRBJ1-1 provide the parts outside the CDR3, is GAGVSQSPRYKVAKRGQDVALRCDPISGHVSLFWYQQALGQGPEFLTYFQNEAQLDKSGLPSDRFFAERPEGSVSTLKIQRTQQEDSAVYLCASSSPGLPMNTEAFFGQGTRLTVV.

DNA for the CDR3: TGTGCCAGCAGCTTTGGAGGCTCTGGAAACACCATATATTTT. Its protein is CASSFGGSGNTIYF. This chain links TRBV7-6 with TRBJ1-3; no definite D call. Trimming left V 3 bases short and J 0 bases short, with 6 bases between. This CDR3 spans 14 amino acids. Germline CDR1 SGHVS, CDR2 FNYEAQ.

In its sample, this clone was seen a few times. The chain carries TRBV6-5 and TRBJ2-1; TRBD2 might be the D (5 bases). The CDR3 has 14 amino acids. In germline, CDR1 is MNHEY, CDR2 SVGAGI. Trimming stripped 5 bases from V and 7 bases from J, with 15 bases between. CDR3 coding DNA: TGTGCCAGCAGTCCAAATGGTTCGGGAAATGAGCAGTTCTTC. This gives the protein CASSPNGSGNEQFF.

There are a few counts of this clone. The J gene is TRBJ2-5, the V gene TRBV5-1, with 7 bases aligning to TRBD2. The V gene end was trimmed by 3 bases and the J gene end by 5 bases; junction bases not matched to a gene: 7. Germline assignment: CDR1 SGHRS and CDR2 YFSETQ. This CDR3 has 14 amino acids. The chain's CDR3 is CASSWSGAGETQYF. As DNA, the CDR3 is TGCGCCAGCAGCTGGAGCGGGGCGGGGGAGACCCAGTACTTC. The whole variable domain, filled in from reference TRBV5-1 and TRBJ2-5, reads KAGVTQTPRYLIKTRGQQVTLSCSPISGHRSVSWYQQTPGQGLQFLFEYFSETQRNKGNFPGRFSGRQFSNSRSEMNVSTLELGDSALYLCASSWSGAGETQYFGPGTRLLVL.

This clone has just a few counts. This chain uses TRBV7-3 with TRBJ2-3; 9 positions agree with TRBD2. Per germline, CDR1 SGHTA and CDR2 FQGTGA. The CDR3 length is 16 residues. With V trimmed by 5 bases and J by 3 bases, 9 bases remained unmatched. The CDR3 DNA is TGTGCCAGCAGCCTACAGCCCGGACTAGCGACAGATACGCAGTATTTT. Translating gives CASSLQPGLATDTQYF.

The chain uses TRBV18 and TRBJ2-3, with 11 bases lining up with TRBD1. CDR1 and CDR2 (germline): KGHSH, LQKENI. V lost 4 bases and J lost 2; bases outside the gene matches: 8. The CDR3 is 17 residues long. This CDR3 is CASSLSGTGGPTDTQYF. CDR3 DNA: TGTGCCAGCTCACTGTCCGGGACAGGGGGTCCCACAGATACGCAGTATTTT.

The chain joins TRBV29-1 to TRBJ1-1; D uncertain. V lost 6 bases and J 3 bases, leaving 17 bases between the germline ends. This CDR3 comprises 14 residues. CDR1 SQVTM and CDR2 ANQGSEA come from the germline V gene. The DNA of the CDR3 is TGCAGCGTCGCTGTGGACCCTGGGTACACTGAAGCTTTCTTT. It encodes CSVAVDPGYTEAFF. Full variable domain (remainder filled in from reference TRBV29-1 and TRBJ1-1): SAVISQKPSRDICQRGTSLTIQCQVDSQVTMMFWYRQQPGQSLTLIATANQGSEATYESGFVIDKFPISRPNLTFSTLTVSNMSPEDSSIYLCSVAVDPGYTEAFFGQGTRLTVV.

This sequence joins TRBV19 and TRBJ2-3; 7 bases line up with TRBD2. With 9 bases clipped from V and 0 bases from J, the junction kept 12 bases outside the gene matches. Germline V CDR1 and CDR2: LNHDA, SQIVND (reference sequence). CDR3 length: 16 amino acids. CDR3: CASHPGGLTSTDTQYF. In DNA form, the CDR3 reads TGTGCCAGCCACCCGGGGGGACTTACTAGCACAGATACGCAGTATTTT.

The chain has TRBV4-3 and TRBJ1-3, with 7 nucleotides matching TRBD1. In germline, CDR1 is LGHNA, CDR2 YSLEER. The ends lost 5 bases at V and 4 bases at J; junction bases unmatched: 5. The CDR3 is 14 residues long. The CDR3 nucleotides are TGCGCCAGCAGCTACCGGGACAGAGGAAACACCATATATTTT. Translation gives CASSYRDRGNTIYF.

The chain carries TRBV11-2 and TRBJ2-1; 12 bases agree with TRBD2. The CDR3 runs to 15 residues. The germline gives CDR1 SGHAT, CDR2 FQNNGV. V lost 6 bases to trimming and J lost 4 bases; unmatched junction nucleotides: 4. For the CDR3, the DNA is TGTGCCAGCAGGCTAGCGGGGGGGTTATACAATGAGCAGTTCTTC. Translating gives CASRLAGGLYNEQFF.

The chain couples TRBV6-1 to TRBJ1-4; TRBD1 matches at 8 bases. Trimming at V came to 4 bases and at J to 0 bases, leaving 4 bases not matched to a gene. Germline loops: CDR1 MNHNS, CDR2 SASEGT. The CDR3 extends over 16 amino acids. CDR3 DNA sequence: TGTGCCAGCAGTGCGACAGGGGTAGCAACTAATGAAAAACTGTTTTTT. Protein: CASSATGVATNEKLFF.

The genes are TRBV6-1 and TRBJ2-7, with D possibly TRBD1 on 6 matching bases. Germline V CDR1 and CDR2: MNHNS, SASEGT. Trimming left V 8 bases short and J 4 bases short, with 21 bases between. This CDR3 region has 15 residues. As DNA, the CDR3 is TGTGCCAGCCTTACCGCAGGGGCAGGGCATTACGAGCAGTACTTC. Translated: CASLTAGAGHYEQYF.

The chain carries TRBV9 and TRBJ2-7, with D perhaps matching TRBD2 (7 bases). Germline V gene data show CDR1 as SGDLS and CDR2 as YYNGEE. The CDR3 runs to 17 residues. Trimming took off 3 bases at V and 4 bases at J, with 23 bases between the two ends. In nucleotides, the CDR3 is TGTGCCAGCAGCGCGGGGGGCAGGGGCCCTCAAACATACGAGCAGTACTTC. Encoded protein: CASSAGGRGPQTYEQYF.

The V and J genes are TRBV5-4 and TRBJ2-5, with a possible D match to TRBD1 (6 bases). Germline V lookup: CDR1 SGHNT, CDR2 YYREEE (reference sequence). Trimming removed 4 bases from V and 4 bases from J, with 11 bases in between. The length of the CDR3 is 13 residues. The CDR3 region is CASSPLQGETQYF. The CDR3 nucleotides read TGTGCCAGCAGCCCCCTACAGGGAGAGACCCAGTACTTC. The full variable domain, with the rest looked up from reference TRBV5-4 and TRBJ2-5, is ETGVTQSPTHLIKTRGQQVTLRCSSQSGHNTVSWYQQALGQGPQFIFQYYREEENGRGNFPPRFSGLQFPNYSSELNVNALELDDSALYLCASSPLQGETQYFGPGTRLLVL.

The chain carries TRBV19 and TRBJ2-7; perhaps TRBD1 as D (8 bases). The CDR3 consists of 15 residues. Deletions cut 3 bases from V and 3 bases from J, with 15 bases between. Germline CDR1 is LNHDA and CDR2 is SQIVND (reference sequence). The CDR3 protein is CASSIYRGGLYEQYF. CDR3 DNA sequence: TGTGCCAGTAGTATCTACAGGGGGGGACTCTACGAGCAGTACTTC.

This clone appeared once. This chain links TRBV29-1 with TRBJ2-3; 11 nucleotides agree with TRBD2. Losses at the gene ends were 6 bases for V and 4 bases for J; bases not matched to a gene: 6. CDR3 length: 14 residues. The germline gives CDR1 SQVTM, CDR2 ANQGSEA. CDR3 sequence: CSVPTSGVADTQYF. The DNA for the CDR3 is TGCAGCGTACCGACTAGCGGGGTAGCAGATACGCAGTATTTT.

The V and J genes are TRBV19 and TRBJ1-6; a weak D match, TRBD1 (5 bases). This CDR3 spans 14 amino acids. V gave up 6 bases and J gave up 7 bases, with 13 bases separating them. Germline CDR1 reads LNHDA; CDR2 reads SQIVND (reference sequence). The CDR3 protein is CASSGTEKNSPLHF. The CDR3 bases are TGTGCCAGTAGCGGGACGGAAAAAAATTCACCCCTCCACTTT.

In its sample, this clone was seen many times. This chain connects TRBV19 to TRBJ2-3; TRBD2 matches 8 bases. CDR3 length: 14 residues. With 1 base clipped from V and 8 bases from J, the junction kept 5 bases outside the gene matches. From germline, CDR1 is LNHDA and CDR2 SQIVND (reference sequence). The CDR3 DNA reads as TGTGCCAGTAGTATAGGGGCGGGGGGTCCTACGCAGTATTTT. Encoded protein: CASSIGAGGPTQYF.